This TCR beta chain was sequenced in a study of blood T cell repertoires in COVID-19. Across the whole study: Sites across the United States, Italy and Spain contributed samples from acute and convalescent COVID-19. PBMCs, B-cell-depleted T cells, or T cells were the source of the cDNA or gDNA that made up the material.

As regards this clone: Other DNA sequences in this specimen translate into the identical CDR3.

Some clones are missing from TCRdb's copy, which holds only in-frame ones; the method was immunoSEQ multiplex PCR. The sample comprises 90,000 to 150,000 clones, approximately 81% of which are singletons, and about 4% rests with the top ten. What was sequenced was peripheral blood. The receptor's source is a woman of 80 years or more with acute or convalescent COVID-19.

The CDR3 bases are TGTGCCTGGAGTGTACGGGGCTCTGGAAACACCATATATTTT. It encodes CAWSVRGSGNTIYF. This sequence joins TRBV30 and TRBJ1-3; unclear D gene. The CDR3 is 14 amino acids. Germline V gives CDR1 GTSNPN, CDR2 SVGIG (reference sequence). The ends were cut back, 0 bases at V and 0 bases at J, with 6 bases in the middle.